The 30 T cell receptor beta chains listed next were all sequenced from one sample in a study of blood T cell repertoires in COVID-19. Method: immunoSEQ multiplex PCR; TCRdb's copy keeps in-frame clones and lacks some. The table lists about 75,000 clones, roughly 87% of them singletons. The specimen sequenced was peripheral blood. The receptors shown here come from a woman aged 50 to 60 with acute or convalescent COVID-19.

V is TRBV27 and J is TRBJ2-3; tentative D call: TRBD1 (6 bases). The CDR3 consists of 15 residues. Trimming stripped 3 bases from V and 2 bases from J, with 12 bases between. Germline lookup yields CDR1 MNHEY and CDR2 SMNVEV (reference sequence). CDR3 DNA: TGTGCCAGCAGTTTTACGGACAGCACCACAGATACGCAGTATTTT. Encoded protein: CASSFTDSTTDTQYF.

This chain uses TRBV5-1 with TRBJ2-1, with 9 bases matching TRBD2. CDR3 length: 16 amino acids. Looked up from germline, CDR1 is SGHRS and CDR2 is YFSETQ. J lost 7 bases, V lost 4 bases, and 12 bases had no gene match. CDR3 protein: CASSPMLAGRRNEQFF. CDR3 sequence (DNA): TGCGCCAGCAGCCCGATGCTAGCGGGAAGGCGAAATGAGCAGTTCTTC.

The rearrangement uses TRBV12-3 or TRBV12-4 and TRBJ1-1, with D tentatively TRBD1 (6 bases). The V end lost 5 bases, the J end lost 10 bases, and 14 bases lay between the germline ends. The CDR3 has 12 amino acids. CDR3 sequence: CASSQGTGRAFF. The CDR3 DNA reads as TGTGCCAGCAGTCAAGGAACAGGGAGAGCTTTCTTT.

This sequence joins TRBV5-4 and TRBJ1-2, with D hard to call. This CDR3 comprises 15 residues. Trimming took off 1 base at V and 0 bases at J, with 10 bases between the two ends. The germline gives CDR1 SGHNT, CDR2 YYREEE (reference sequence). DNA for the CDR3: TGTGCCAGCAGCTTGTCGGGAGTGGCTAACTATGGCTACACCTTC. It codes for CASSLSGVANYGYTF.

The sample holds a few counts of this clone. Here the CDR3 DNA reads TGTGCCAGCAGCCCTGGACTAGCGGGGAAAGAGACCCAGTACTTC. Translated: CASSPGLAGKETQYF. The V call is TRBV7-9, the J call TRBJ2-5; 12 bases align to TRBD2. The germline V gene encodes CDR1 SEHNR and CDR2 FQNEAQ (reference sequence). V dropped 5 bases and J dropped 3; count of bases not matched to a gene: 4. The CDR3 is 15 amino acids.

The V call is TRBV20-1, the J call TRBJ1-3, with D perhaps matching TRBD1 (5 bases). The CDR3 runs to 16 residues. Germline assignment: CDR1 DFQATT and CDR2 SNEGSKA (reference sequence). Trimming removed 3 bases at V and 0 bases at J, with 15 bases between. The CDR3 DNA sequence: TGCAGTGCTAGTCCCAGTAGGGGAATCTCTGGAAACACCATATATTTT. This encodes CSASPSRGISGNTIYF.

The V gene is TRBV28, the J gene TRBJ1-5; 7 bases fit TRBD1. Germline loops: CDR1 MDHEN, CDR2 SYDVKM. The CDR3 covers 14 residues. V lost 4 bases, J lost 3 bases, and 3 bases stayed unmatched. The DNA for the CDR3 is TGTGCCAGCAGTTCGGGACAGTCCAATCAGCCCCAGCATTTT. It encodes CASSSGQSNQPQHF.

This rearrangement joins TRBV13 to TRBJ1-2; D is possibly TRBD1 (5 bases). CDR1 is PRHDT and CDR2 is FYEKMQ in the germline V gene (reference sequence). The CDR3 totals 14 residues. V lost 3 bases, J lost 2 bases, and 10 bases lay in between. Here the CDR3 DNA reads TGTGCCAGCAGCTTGCAGGGCCCAAACTATGGCTACACCTTC. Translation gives CASSLQGPNYGYTF.

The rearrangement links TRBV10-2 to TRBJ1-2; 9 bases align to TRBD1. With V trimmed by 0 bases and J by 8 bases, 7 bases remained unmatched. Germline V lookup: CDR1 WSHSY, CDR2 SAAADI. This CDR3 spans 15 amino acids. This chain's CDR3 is CASSESGQGLGGYTF. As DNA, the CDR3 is TGCGCCAGCAGTGAGTCCGGACAGGGGCTTGGGGGCTACACCTTC.

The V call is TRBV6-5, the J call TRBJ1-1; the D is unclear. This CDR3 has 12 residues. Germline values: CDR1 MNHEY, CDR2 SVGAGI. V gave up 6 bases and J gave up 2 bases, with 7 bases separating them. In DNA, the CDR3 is TGTGCCAGCAGCTACATAAACACTGAAGCTTTCTTT. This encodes CASSYINTEAFF.

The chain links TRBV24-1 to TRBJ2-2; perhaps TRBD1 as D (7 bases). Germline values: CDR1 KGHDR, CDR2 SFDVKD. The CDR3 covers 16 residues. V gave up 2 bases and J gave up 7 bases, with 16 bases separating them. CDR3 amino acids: CATSDSSRGVVGELFF. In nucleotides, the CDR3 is TGTGCCACCAGTGATTCATCCAGGGGGGTAGTCGGGGAGCTGTTTTTT.

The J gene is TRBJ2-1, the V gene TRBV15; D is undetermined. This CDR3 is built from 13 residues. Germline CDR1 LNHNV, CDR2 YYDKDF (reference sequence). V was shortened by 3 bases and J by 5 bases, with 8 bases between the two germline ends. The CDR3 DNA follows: TGTGCCACCAGCAGCAATCGAGACAATGAGCAGTTCTTC. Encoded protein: CATSSNRDNEQFF.

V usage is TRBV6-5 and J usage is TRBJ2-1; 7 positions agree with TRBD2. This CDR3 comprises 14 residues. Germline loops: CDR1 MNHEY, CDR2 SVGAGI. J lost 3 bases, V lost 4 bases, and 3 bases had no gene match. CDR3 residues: CASSFSGYYNEQFF. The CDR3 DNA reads TGTGCCAGCAGTTTTAGCGGGTACTACAATGAGCAGTTCTTC.

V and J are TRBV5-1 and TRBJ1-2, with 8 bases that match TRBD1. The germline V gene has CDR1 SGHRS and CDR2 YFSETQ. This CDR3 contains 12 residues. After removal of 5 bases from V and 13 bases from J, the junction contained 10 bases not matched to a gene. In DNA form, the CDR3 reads TGCGCCAGCAGTCAGGACAGGGTAAAGGGCACCTTC. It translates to CASSQDRVKGTF.

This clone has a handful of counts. The CDR3 here is CASSQPGQLNNYGYTF. The CDR3 bases are TGTGCCAGCAGCCAACCGGGACAGCTAAATAACTATGGCTACACCTTC. The chain combines TRBV4-2 with TRBJ1-2, with TRBD1 matching 7 bases. V lost 2 bases to trimming and J lost 1 base; unmatched junction nucleotides: 7. Germline V gene lookup returns CDR1 LGHNA and CDR2 YNFKEQ. This CDR3 spans 16 amino acids.

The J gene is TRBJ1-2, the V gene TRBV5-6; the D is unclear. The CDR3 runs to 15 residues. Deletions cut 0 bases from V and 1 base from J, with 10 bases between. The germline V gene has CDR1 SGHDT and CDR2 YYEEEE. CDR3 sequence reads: CASSLETVDNYGYTF. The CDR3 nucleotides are TGTGCCAGCAGCTTGGAAACAGTTGATAACTATGGCTACACCTTC.

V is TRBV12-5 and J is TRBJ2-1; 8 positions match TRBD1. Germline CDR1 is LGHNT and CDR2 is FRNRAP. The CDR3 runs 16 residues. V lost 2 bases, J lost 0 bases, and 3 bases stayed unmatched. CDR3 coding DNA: TGTGCTAGTGGTTTGATGACAGGGGCCTCCTACAATGAGCAGTTCTTC. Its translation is CASGLMTGASYNEQFF.

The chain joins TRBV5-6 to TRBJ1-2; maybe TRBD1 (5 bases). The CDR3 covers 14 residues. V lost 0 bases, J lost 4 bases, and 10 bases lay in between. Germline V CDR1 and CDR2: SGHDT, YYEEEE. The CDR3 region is CASSLDQGLYGYTF. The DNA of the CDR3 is TGTGCCAGCAGCTTGGACCAGGGCCTCTATGGCTACACCTTC. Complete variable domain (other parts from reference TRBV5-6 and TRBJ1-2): DAGVTQSPTHLIKTRGQQVTLRCSPKSGHDTVSWYQQALGQGPQFIFQYYEEEERQRGNFPDRFSGHQFPNYSSELNVNALLLGDSALYLCASSLDQGLYGYTFGSGTRLTVV.

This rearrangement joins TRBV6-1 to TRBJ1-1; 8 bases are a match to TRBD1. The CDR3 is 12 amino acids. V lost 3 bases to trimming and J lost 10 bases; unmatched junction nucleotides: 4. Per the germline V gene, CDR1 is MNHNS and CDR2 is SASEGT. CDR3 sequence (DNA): TGTGCCAGCAGTGAGACAGGGGCTTCAGCTTTCTTT. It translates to CASSETGASAFF.

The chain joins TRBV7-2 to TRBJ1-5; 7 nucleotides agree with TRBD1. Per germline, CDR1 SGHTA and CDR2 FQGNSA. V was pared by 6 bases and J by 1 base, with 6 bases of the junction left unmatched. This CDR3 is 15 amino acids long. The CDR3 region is CASRKGTVSNQPQHF. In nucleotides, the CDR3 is TGTGCCAGCAGAAAAGGGACAGTAAGCAATCAGCCCCAGCATTTT.

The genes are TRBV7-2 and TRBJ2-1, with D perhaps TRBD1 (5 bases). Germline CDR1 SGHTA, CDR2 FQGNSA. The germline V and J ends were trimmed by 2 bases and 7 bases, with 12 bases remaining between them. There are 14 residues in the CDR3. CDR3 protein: CASSLMGLGNEQFF. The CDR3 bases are TGTGCCAGCAGCTTAATGGGGCTGGGGAATGAGCAGTTCTTC.

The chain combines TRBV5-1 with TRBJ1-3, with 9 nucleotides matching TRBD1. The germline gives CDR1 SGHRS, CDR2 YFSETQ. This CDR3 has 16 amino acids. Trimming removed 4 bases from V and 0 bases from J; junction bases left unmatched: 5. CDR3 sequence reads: CASSLGTGTSGNTIYF. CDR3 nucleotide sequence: TGCGCCAGCAGCCTCGGGACAGGGACCTCTGGAAACACCATATATTTT.

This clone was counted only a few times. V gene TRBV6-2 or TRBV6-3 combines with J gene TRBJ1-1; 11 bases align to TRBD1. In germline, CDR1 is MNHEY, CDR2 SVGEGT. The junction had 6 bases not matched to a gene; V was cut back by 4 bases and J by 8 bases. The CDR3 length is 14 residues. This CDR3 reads CASSFGTGGMEAFF. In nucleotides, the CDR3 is TGTGCCAGCAGTTTCGGGACAGGGGGGATGGAAGCTTTCTTT.

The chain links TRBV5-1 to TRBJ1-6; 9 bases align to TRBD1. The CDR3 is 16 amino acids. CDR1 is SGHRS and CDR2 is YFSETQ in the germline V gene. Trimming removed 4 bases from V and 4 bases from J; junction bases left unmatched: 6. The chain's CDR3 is CASSPRDREYNSPLHF. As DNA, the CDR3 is TGCGCCAGCAGCCCCAGGGACAGGGAATATAATTCACCCCTCCACTTT. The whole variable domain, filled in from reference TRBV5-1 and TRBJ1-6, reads KAGVTQTPRYLIKTRGQQVTLSCSPISGHRSVSWYQQTPGQGLQFLFEYFSETQRNKGNFPGRFSGRQFSNSRSEMNVSTLELGDSALYLCASSPRDREYNSPLHFGNGTRLTVT.

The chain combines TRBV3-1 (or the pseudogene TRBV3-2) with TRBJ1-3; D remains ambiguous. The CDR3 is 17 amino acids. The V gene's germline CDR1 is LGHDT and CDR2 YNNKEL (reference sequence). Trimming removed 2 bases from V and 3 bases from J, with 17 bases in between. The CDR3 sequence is CASSQYTRTVFGNTIYF. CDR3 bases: TGTGCCAGCAGCCAATATACACGGACTGTTTTTGGAAACACCATATATTTT.

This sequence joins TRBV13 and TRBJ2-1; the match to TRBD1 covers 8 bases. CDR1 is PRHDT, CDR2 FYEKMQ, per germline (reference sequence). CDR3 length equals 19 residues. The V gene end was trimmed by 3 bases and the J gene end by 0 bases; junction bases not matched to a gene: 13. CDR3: CASSFLPDRAMGSYNEQFF. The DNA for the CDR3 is TGTGCCAGCAGCTTCCTACCGGACAGGGCGATGGGCTCCTACAATGAGCAGTTCTTC.

The CDR3 loop is CASSEQGGDTIYF. The CDR3 DNA reads as TGTGCCAGCAGTGAGCAGGGAGGGGACACCATATATTTT. The chain couples TRBV6-1 to TRBJ1-3, with D possibly being TRBD1 (5 bases). The CDR3 contains 13 residues. Germline assignment: CDR1 MNHNS and CDR2 SASEGT. The V end lost 3 bases, the J end lost 8 bases, and 11 bases lay between the germline ends.

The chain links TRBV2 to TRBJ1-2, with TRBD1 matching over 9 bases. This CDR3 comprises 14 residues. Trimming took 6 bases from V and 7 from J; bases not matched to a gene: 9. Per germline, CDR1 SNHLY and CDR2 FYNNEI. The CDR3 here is CASSATGGRLGYTF. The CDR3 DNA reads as TGTGCCAGCAGCGCAACAGGGGGCCGGCTTGGCTACACCTTC.

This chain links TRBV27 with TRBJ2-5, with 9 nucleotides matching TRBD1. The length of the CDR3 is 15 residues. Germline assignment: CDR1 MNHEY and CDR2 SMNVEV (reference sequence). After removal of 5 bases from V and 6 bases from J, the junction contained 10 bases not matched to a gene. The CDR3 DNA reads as TGTGCCAGCAGTCCCACCGGGACAGGGCTAAAGACCCAGTACTTC. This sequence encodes CASSPTGTGLKTQYF.

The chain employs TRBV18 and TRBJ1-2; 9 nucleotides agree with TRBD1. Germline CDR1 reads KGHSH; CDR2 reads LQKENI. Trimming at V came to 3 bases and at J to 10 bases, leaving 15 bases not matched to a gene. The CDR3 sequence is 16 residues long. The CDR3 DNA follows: TGTGCCAGCTCACCTGGGACAGGGAAGCTCCGGGCTGCCTACACCTTC. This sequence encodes CASSPGTGKLRAAYTF.